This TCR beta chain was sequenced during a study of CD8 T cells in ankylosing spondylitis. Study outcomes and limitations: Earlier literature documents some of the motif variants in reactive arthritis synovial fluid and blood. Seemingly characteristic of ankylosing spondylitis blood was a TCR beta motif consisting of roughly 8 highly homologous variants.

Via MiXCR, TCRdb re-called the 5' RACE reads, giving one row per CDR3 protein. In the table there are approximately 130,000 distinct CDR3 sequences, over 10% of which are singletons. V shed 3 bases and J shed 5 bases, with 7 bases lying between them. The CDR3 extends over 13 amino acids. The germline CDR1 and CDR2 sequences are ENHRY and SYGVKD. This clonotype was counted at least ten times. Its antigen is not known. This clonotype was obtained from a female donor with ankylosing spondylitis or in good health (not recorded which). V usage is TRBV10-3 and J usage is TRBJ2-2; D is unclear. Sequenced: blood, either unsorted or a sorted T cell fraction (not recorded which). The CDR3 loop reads CAISERETGELFF. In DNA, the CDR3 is TGTGCCATCAGTGAAAGAGAAACCGGGGAGCTGTTTTTT.